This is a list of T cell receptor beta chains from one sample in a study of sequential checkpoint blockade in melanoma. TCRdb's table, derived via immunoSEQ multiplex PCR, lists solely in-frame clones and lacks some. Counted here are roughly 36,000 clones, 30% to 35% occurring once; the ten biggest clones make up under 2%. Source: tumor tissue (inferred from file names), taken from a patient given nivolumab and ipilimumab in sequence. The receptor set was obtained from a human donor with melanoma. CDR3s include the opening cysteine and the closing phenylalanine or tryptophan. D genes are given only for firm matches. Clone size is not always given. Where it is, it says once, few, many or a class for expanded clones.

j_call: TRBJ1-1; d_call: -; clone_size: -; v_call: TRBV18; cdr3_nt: TGTGCCAGCTCCCAGGTGAACACTGAAGCTTTCTTT; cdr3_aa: CASSQVNTEAFF
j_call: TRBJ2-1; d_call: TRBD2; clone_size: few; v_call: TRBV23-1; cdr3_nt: TGCGCCAGCAGCCCAGGGACTAGCGGGAGTGCTTACAATGAGCAGTTCTTC; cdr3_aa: CASSPGTSGSAYNEQFF
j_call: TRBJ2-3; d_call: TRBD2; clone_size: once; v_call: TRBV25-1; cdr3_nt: TGTGCCAGCAGCCCTCTAGGGACTAGCAGGAATACGCAGTATTTT; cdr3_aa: CASSPLGTSRNTQYF
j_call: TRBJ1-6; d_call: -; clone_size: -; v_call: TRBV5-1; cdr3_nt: TGCGCCAGCAGCAGAAAGGGGGTCGATAATTCACCCCTCCACTTT; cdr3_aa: CASSRKGVDNSPLHF
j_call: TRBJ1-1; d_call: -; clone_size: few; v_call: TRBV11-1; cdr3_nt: TGTGCCAGCAGCCAGATTTCAGGGACCACTGAAGCTTTCTTT; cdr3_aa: CASSQISGTTEAFF
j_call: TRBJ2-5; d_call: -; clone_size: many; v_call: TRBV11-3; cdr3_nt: TGTGCCAGCAGCTTAGATTGGGGAGCAGAGACCCAGTACTTC; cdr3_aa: CASSLDWGAETQYF
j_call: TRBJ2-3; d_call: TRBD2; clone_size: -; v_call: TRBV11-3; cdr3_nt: TGTGCCAGCGTAGCGGGGGGGACCACAGATACGCAGTATTTT; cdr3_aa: CASVAGGTTDTQYF
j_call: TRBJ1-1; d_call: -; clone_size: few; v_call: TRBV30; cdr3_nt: TGTGCCTGGAGTAGAATCGGGGGATCGAACACTGAAGCTTTCTTT; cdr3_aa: CAWSRIGGSNTEAFF
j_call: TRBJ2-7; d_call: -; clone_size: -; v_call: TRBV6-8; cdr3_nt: TGTGCCAGCAGTTACTCGAGCGGGTGGGACGAGCAGTACTTC; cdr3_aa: CASSYSSGWDEQYF
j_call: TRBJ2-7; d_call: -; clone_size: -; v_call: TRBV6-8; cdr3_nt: TGTGCCATCAGCGACCACCAGAGCTCCTACGAGCAGTACTTC; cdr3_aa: CAISDHQSSYEQYF
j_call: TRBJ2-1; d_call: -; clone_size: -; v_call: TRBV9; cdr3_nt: TGTGCCAGCATTTGGGTCGGCCTCGGGGAGCAGTTCTTC; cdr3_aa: CASIWVGLGEQFF
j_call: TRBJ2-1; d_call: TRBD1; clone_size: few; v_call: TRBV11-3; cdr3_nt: TGTGCCAGCAGCGTGGACAGGGGGAGCGATGAGCAGTTCTTC; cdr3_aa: CASSVDRGSDEQFF
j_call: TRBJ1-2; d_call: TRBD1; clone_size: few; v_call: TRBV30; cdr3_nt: TGTGCCTGCTTTAAACGTACAGGGGGCCTGGGCTACACCTTC; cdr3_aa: CACFKRTGGLGYTF
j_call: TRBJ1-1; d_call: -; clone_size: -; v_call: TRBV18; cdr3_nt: TGTGCCAGCTCACCAGGGGGGCCGAACACTGAAGCTTTCTTT; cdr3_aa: CASSPGGPNTEAFF
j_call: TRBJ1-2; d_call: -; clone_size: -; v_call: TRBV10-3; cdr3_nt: TGTGCCATCAGTGTGACGGGCTATGGCTACACCTTC; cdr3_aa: CAISVTGYGYTF
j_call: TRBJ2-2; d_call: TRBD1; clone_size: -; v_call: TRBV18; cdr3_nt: TGTGCCAGCTCACTGGACAGGCTGCAAGGGGAGCTGTTTTTT; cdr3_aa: CASSLDRLQGELFF
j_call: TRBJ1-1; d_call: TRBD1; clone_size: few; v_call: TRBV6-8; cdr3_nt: TGTGCCAGCAGACTACGTCACGGGACAGGGTGGTTCCGGAACACTGAAGCTTTCTTT; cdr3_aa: CASRLRHGTGWFRNTEAFF
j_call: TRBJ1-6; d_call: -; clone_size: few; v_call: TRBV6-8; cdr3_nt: TGTGCCAGCAGGGAGGGGAATTCACCCCTCCACTTT; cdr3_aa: CASREGNSPLHF
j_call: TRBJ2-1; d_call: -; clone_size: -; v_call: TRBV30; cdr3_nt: TGTGCCTGGAGTGTCCCCGGACTCCTCTTCGCTGAGCAGTTCTTC; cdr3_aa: CAWSVPGLLFAEQFF
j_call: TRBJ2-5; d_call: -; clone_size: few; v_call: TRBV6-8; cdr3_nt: TGTGCCAGCAGTTTACACTTCCAAGAGACCCAGTACTTC; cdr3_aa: CASSLHFQETQYF
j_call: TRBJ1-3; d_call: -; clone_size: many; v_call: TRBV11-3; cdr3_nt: TGTGCCAGCAGCCCCAACGGCCTCGGGGACACCATATATTTT; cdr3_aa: CASSPNGLGDTIYF
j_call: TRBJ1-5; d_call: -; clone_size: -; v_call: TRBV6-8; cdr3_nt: TGTGCCAGCAGTTACTCCGGGACACGAAGGGGGAGCAATCAGCCCCAGCATTTT; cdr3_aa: CASSYSGTRRGSNQPQHF
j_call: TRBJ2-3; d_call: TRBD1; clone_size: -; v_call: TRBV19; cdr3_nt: TGTGCCAGTAGTCTTCGACAGGGTGGGGGCACAGATACGCAGTATTTT; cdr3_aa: CASSLRQGGGTDTQYF
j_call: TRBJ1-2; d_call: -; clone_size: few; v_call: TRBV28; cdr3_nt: TGTGCCAGCAGTTTCGAGCGATATGGCTACACCTTC; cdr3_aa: CASSFERYGYTF
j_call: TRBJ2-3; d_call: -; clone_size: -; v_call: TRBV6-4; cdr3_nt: TGTGCCAGCAGTTACGCGGATAGCAATACAGATACGCAGTATTTT; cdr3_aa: CASSYADSNTDTQYF
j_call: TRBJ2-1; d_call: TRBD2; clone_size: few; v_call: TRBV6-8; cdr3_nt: TGTGCCAGCAGTTACTCCGGACTAGCGGGAGGGCCCTCTGAGCAGTTCTTC; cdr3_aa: CASSYSGLAGGPSEQFF
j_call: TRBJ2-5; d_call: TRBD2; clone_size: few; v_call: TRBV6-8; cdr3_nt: TGTGCCAGCAGTTACCTAGCGGGAGTCACGGAGACCCAGTACTTC; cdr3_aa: CASSYLAGVTETQYF
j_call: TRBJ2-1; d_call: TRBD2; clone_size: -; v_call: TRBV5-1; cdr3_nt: TGCGCCAGCAGCTTGGAGGCTAGCGGGAGGGGCAATGAGCAGTTCTTC; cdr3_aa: CASSLEASGRGNEQFF
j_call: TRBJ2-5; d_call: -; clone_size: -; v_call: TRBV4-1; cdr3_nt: TGCGCCAGCAGCCATGAACGACTTGTAGAGACCCAGTACTTC; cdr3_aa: CASSHERLVETQYF
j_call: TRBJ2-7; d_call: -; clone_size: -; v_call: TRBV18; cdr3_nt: TGTGCCAGCTCGTTTGGGCAGTTTATAAACGAGCAGTACTTC; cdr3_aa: CASSFGQFINEQYF
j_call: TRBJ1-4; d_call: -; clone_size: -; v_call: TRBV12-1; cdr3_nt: TGTGCCAGCAGCCACCTTCGTGAGGGGGGCGGTGAAAAACTGTTTTTT; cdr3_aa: CASSHLREGGGEKLFF
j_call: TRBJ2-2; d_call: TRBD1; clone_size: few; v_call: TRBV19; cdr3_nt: TGTGCCAGTAGTATAGGGGGACAGGTTGAGCTGTTTTTT; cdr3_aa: CASSIGGQVELFF
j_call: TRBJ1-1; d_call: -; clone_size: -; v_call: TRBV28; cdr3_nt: TGTGCCAGCGGGGGGGACCCCGGCCGGACTCCTCCTAAAGCTTTCTTT; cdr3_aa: CASGGDPGRTPPKAFF
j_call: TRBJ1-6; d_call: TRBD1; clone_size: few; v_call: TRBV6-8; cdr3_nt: TGTGCCAGCAGTTACTTCGGACAGGGAAATTCACCCCTCCACTTT; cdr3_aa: CASSYFGQGNSPLHF
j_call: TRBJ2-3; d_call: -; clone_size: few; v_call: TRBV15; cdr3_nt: TGTGCCACCAGCAGAGAGGGGACGGACACAGATACGCAGTATTTT; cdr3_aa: CATSREGTDTDTQYF
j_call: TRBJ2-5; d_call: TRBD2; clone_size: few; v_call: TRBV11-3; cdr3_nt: TGTGCCAGCAGCGCTAGCCCTAGCGGAGAGACCCAGTACTTC; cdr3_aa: CASSASPSGETQYF
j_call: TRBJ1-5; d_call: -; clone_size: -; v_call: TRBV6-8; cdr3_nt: TGTGCCAGCAGTTACCTACAGGGAATGCAGCCCCAGCATTTT; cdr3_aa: CASSYLQGMQPQHF
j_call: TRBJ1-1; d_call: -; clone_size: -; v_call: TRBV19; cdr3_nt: TGTGCCAGTAGCCCTCCCGGGACACTGAACACTGAAGCTTTCTTT; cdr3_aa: CASSPPGTLNTEAFF
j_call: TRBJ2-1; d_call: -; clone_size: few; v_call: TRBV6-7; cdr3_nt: TGTGCCATCATACAGGGCAATGAGCAGTTCTTC; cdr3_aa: CAIIQGNEQFF
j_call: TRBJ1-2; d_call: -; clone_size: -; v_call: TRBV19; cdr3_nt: TGTGCCAGTAGTATACCGGGGGAAGCTAACTATGGCTACACCTTC; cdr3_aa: CASSIPGEANYGYTF
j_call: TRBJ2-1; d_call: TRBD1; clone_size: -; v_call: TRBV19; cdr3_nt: TGTGCCAGTAGTTCCCGGGACAGCTACACTCAGATCTACAATGAGCAGTTCTTC; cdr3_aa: CASSSRDSYTQIYNEQFF
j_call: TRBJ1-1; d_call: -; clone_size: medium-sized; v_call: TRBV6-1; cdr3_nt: TGTGCCAGCAGTGAAGTAGGTTGGGCAGGCGCTGAAGCTTTCTTT; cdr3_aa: CASSEVGWAGAEAFF
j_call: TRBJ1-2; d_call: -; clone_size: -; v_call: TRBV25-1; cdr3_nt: TGTGCCAGCATGGGGTCCCCTCCTAACTATGGCTACACCTTC; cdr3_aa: CASMGSPPNYGYTF
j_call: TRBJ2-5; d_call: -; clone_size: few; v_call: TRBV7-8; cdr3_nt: TGTGCCAGCAGCCGAGCAAGCGGGGAGACCCAGTACTTC; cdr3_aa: CASSRASGETQYF
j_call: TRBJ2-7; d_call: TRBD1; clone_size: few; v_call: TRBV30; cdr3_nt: TGTGCCTGGAGTCCCATTAGGGGGCCCTTATACGAGCAGTACTTC; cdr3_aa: CAWSPIRGPLYEQYF
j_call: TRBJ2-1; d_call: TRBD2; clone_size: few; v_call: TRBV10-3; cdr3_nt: TGTGCCTCCCGCCGGGGCCCTAGCGGTCAAAGCTCCTACAATGAGCAGTTCTTC; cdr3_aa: CASRRGPSGQSSYNEQFF
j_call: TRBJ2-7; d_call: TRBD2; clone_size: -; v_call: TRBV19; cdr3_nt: TGTGCCAGTAGTCTTAGCGGGAGTAGGGGGGGTTACGAGCAGTACTTC; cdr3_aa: CASSLSGSRGGYEQYF
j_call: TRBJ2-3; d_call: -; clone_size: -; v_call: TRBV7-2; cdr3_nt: TGTGCCAGCAGCACAAGACTGTCGCAAGCGCAGTATTTT; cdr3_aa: CASSTRLSQAQYF
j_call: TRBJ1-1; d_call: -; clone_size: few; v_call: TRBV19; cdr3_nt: TGTGCCAGTAGTATAGATCCGGCGGATTACACTGAAGCTTTCTTT; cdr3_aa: CASSIDPADYTEAFF
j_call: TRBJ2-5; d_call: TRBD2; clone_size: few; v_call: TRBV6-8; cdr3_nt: TGTGCCAGCAGTTCAGGACTAGCCGGGGAGACCCAGTACTTC; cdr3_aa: CASSSGLAGETQYF
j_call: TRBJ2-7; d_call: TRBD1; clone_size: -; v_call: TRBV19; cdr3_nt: TGTGCCAGTTCTGGACAGGGGGGACCCTACGAGCAGTACTTC; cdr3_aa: CASSGQGGPYEQYF
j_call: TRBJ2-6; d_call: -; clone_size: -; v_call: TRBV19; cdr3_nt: TGTGCCAGTAGTGTAGGCAGCCTCTCTGGGGCCAACGTCCTGACTTTC; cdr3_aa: CASSVGSLSGANVLTF
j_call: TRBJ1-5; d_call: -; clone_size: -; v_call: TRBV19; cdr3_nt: TGTGCCAGTAGTACCCTCGGGGGGGGTTCCGTAAATCAGCCCCAGCATTTT; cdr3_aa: CASSTLGGGSVNQPQHF